The TCR beta chain described here comes from a study of response to subunit inactivated influenza vaccine. Overall study results and limits: Authors suggested each seasonal influenza vaccination recruits few new T cells.

About this clonotype itself: The target antigen is unknown.

TCRdb itself ran the RT-PCR reads through MiXCR, one entry per CDR3 protein. The sample has about 780,000 distinct CDR3 sequences, about a fifth seen once. The CDR3 spans 15 residues. The V and J ends lost 6 bases and 4 bases respectively, with 15 bases between them. The J gene is TRBJ2-2, the V gene TRBV12-3 or TRBV12-4; a weak D match, TRBD2 (7 bases). Sample: PBMCs from blood, taken 4 to 6 days after vaccination. The clonotype was recovered from a man aged 50 or older who received an inactivated influenza vaccine. CDR3 nucleotide sequence: TGTGCCAGCAGCCAGCACGGGGGGCGCACCGGGGAGCTGTTTTTT. It encodes CASSQHGGRTGELFF.